The 14 T cell receptor beta chains listed next were all sequenced from one sample in a study of blood T cell repertoires in COVID-19 (dated by TCRdb to 2018 to 2021). Receptors were amplified or captured by the immunoSEQ multiplex PCR assay. Sourced from immuneACCESS, this table was stored by TCRdb with only in-frame sequences that have V and J called. A share of the clones is absent; for the studies checked, an unresolved V gene accounts for under half, and the remainder has no known explanation. Present in this sample are more than 300,000 clones, nearly 90% of which were seen just once. The ten largest clones capture less than 2% of the sample. Sequencing used peripheral blood. The receptor source for this set is a woman in her 30s with COVID-19, enrolled during active disease.

The chain has TRBV4-1 and TRBJ1-1; 8 positions agree with TRBD1. The CDR3 totals 15 residues. CDR1 and CDR2 (germline): MGHRA, YSYEKL. Trimming took 2 bases from V and 7 from J; bases not matched to a gene: 9. Here the CDR3 reads CASSQLHRGELEAFF. In nucleotides, the CDR3 is TGCGCCAGCAGCCAACTGCACAGGGGGGAACTTGAAGCTTTCTTT.

The rearrangement links TRBV28 to TRBJ1-2; 7 bases fit TRBD1. Germline-derived CDR1 and CDR2 are MDHEN and SYDVKM. CDR3 length equals 14 residues. The V and J ends lost 4 bases and 2 bases, in that order; junction bases with no gene match: 4. The CDR3 sequence is CASSSTGRNYGYTF. Here the CDR3 DNA reads TGTGCCAGCAGTTCGACAGGGCGAAACTATGGCTACACCTTC.

V gene TRBV28 combines with J gene TRBJ1-1, with D unresolved. This CDR3 has 13 amino acids. The ends were cut back, 1 base at V and 5 bases at J, with 8 bases in the middle. Germline CDR1 and CDR2: MDHEN and SYDVKM. CDR3 region: CASSLSRWTEAFF. CDR3 DNA: TGTGCCAGCAGTTTATCGCGGTGGACTGAAGCTTTCTTT.

The gene calls are TRBV9 and TRBJ2-7, with 8 positions matching TRBD2. J was trimmed by 5 bases and V by 4 bases; bases with no gene match: 8. Germline V gene sequence: CDR1 SGDLS, CDR2 YYNGEE. The CDR3 runs 14 residues. DNA of the CDR3: TGTGCCAGCAGCTCGGGGGGGCACGCCAACGAGCAGTACTTC. It encodes CASSSGGHANEQYF.

This clone is a singleton in its sample. The V gene is TRBV6-1, the J gene TRBJ2-3; TRBD1 might be the D (6 bases). In germline, CDR1 is MNHNS, CDR2 SASEGT. The CDR3 contains 14 residues. V shed 3 bases and J shed 8 bases, with 15 bases lying between them. CDR3 nucleotides: TGTGCCAGCAGTGAGCGTTACAGGGCAGGTACGCAGTATTTT. This translates into CASSERYRAGTQYF.

This chain connects TRBV5-6 to TRBJ1-2, with 8 bases aligning to TRBD1. In germline, CDR1 is SGHDT, CDR2 YYEEEE. The CDR3 has 16 residues. V dropped 4 bases and J dropped 0; count of bases not matched to a gene: 8. DNA of the CDR3: TGTGCCAGCAGCCCGGGGACAGGCCTAGCTAACTATGGCTACACCTTC. Translation gives CASSPGTGLANYGYTF.

The chain employs TRBV6-6 and TRBJ1-5, with TRBD1 identical over 8 bases. The junction had 10 bases not matched to a gene; V was cut back by 6 bases and J by 9 bases. Germline V CDR1 and CDR2: MNHNY, SVGAGI (reference sequence). This CDR3 spans 14 amino acids. The CDR3 region is CASSPGQGPWPQHF. The CDR3 nucleotides read TGTGCCAGCAGCCCTGGACAGGGCCCCTGGCCCCAGCATTTT.

This chain joins TRBV28 and TRBJ1-6, with unresolved D. V was cut by 5 bases and J by 7 bases, with 18 bases left in between. The CDR3 extends over 16 amino acids. Germline loops: CDR1 MDHEN, CDR2 SYDVKM. CDR3: CASSLPRTLQNSPLHF. The CDR3 bases are TGTGCCAGCAGTCTTCCCCGGACTCTACAGAATTCACCCCTCCACTTT.

The chain uses TRBV5-1 and TRBJ1-4; possibly TRBD1 for D (6 bases). This CDR3 spans 14 amino acids. From germline, CDR1 is SGHRS and CDR2 YFSETQ. V was shortened by 7 bases and J by 8 bases, with 18 bases between the two germline ends. CDR3 in amino acids: CASRLLTGGEKLFF. CDR3 sequence (DNA): TGCGCCAGCCGCCTCTTGACAGGTGGAGAAAAACTGTTTTTT.

The chain couples TRBV11-2 to TRBJ1-4, with D hard to call. Germline CDR1 reads SGHAT; CDR2 reads FQNNGV. Trimming removed 0 bases from V and 0 bases from J, with 14 bases in between. The CDR3 totals 18 residues. The DNA of the CDR3 is TGTGCCAGCAGCTTAGATGGGCAGGCCCTTACAACTAATGAAAAACTGTTTTTT. It translates to CASSLDGQALTTNEKLFF.

This clone was seen a single time. This chain connects TRBV7-2 to TRBJ2-7, with TRBD1 identical over 10 bases. This CDR3 region has 15 residues. Germline V lookup: CDR1 SGHTA, CDR2 FQGNSA. V was pared by 3 bases and J by 2 bases, with 4 bases of the junction left unmatched. DNA for the CDR3: TGTGCCAGCAGCTTTACCGGGACAGGGGCCTACGAGCAGTACTTC. The encoded protein is CASSFTGTGAYEQYF.

This sequence joins TRBV6-5 and TRBJ1-3; D perhaps matches TRBD1 (5 bases). V was pared by 6 bases and J by 3 bases, with 9 bases between. CDR1 MNHEY and CDR2 SVGAGI come from the germline V gene. The CDR3 is 13 amino acids. CDR3 DNA sequence: TGTGCCAGCAGGCGACAGATTGGAAACACCATATATTTT. Amino acids: CASRRQIGNTIYF.

The genes are TRBV6-6 and TRBJ2-7; TRBD2 matches 7 bases. The V gene's germline CDR1 is MNHNY and CDR2 SVGAGI (reference sequence). The CDR3 length is 15 residues. With 2 bases clipped from V and 0 bases from J, the junction kept 4 bases outside the gene matches. The CDR3 DNA sequence: TGTGCCAGCAGTTACACGGCTAGCGGCTCCTACGAGCAGTACTTC. This sequence encodes CASSYTASGSYEQYF.

This chain uses TRBV2 with TRBJ2-5; TRBD2 matches at 13 bases. The CDR3 consists of 16 residues. With 4 bases clipped from V and 5 bases from J, the junction kept 7 bases outside the gene matches. Per germline, CDR1 SNHLY and CDR2 FYNNEI. CDR3 coding DNA: TGTGCCAGCAGTGGGACTAGCGGGGGCGTGGGCGAGACCCAGTACTTC. As protein: CASSGTSGGVGETQYF.